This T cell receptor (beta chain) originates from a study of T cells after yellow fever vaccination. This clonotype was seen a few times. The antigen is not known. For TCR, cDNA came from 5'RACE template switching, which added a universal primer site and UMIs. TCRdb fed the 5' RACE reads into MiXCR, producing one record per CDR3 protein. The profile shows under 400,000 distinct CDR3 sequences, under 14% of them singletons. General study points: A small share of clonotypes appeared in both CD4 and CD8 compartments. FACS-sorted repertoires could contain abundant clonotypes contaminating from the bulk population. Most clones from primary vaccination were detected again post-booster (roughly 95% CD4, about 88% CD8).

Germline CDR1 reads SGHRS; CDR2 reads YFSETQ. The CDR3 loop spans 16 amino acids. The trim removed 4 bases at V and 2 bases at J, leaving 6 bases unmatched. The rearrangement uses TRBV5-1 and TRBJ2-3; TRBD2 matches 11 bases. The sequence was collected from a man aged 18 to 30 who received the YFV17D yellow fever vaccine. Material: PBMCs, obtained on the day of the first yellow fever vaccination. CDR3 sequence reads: CASSPSGGTLTDTQYF. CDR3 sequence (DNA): TGCGCCAGCAGCCCTAGCGGGGGGACCCTCACAGATACGCAGTATTTT. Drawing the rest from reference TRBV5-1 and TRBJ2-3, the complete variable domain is KAGVTQTPRYLIKTRGQQVTLSCSPISGHRSVSWYQQTPGQGLQFLFEYFSETQRNKGNFPGRFSGRQFSNSRSEMNVSTLELGDSALYLCASSPSGGTLTDTQYFGPGTRLTVL.